This entry is about one T cell receptor (beta chain). Its antigen remains unknown. During the collection period, no donor immune events like infections were recorded. The sample is drawn from a study of identifying expanded T cells in peripheral blood. Here immunoSEQ multiplex PCR was the method, and the copy in TCRdb shows in-frame clones only, minus some. The data hold more than 85,000 clones, with around 90% observed a single time. CDR3 length: 13 amino acids. Germline V gene data show CDR1 as SQVTM and CDR2 as ANQGSEA. V lost 7 bases to trimming and J lost 5 bases; unmatched junction nucleotides: 7. Study-level results: Across healthy donors, higher total template counts meant significantly greater approximately two-week count variance. About 1.2 clones differed between technical replicates, versus about 16 and 19 over time.

The chain is built from TRBV29-1 and TRBJ1-5; TRBD1 aligns across 8 bases. The source material was blood. The receptor was derived from a person aged 18 to 70 in good health. The CDR3 is CSASDRADQPQHF. In DNA form, the CDR3 reads TGCAGCGCTTCGGACAGGGCGGATCAGCCCCAGCATTTT.